Listed below are T cell receptor beta chains from one sample, sequenced in a study of blood T cell repertoires in COVID-19. Only in-frame clones appear in the TCRdb table, and some are missing; sequencing was by immunoSEQ multiplex PCR. The sample consists of under 200,000 clones, approximately 85% of them appearing once. The sample consisted of peripheral blood. The receptors originated from a woman between 50 and 59 years old with COVID-19, enrolled during active disease. Each CDR3 is given with its conserved first and last residue. The D gene is left open where the match is weak. Size values are once, few and many counts, or a class for expanded clones, and some rows have none.

clone size | J gene | V gene | D gene | CDR3 protein | CDR3 DNA
NA | TRBJ2-5 | TRBV15 | NA | CATSRDVDGSGTQYF | TGTGCCACCAGCAGAGATGTCGACGGTTCGGGGACCCAGTACTTC
NA | TRBJ2-7 | TRBV13 | NA | CASSNRVTYEQYF | TGTGCCAGCAGCAACCGGGTTACCTACGAGCAGTACTTC
NA | TRBJ2-7 | TRBV6-5 | TRBD2 | CASSYQSGGSYEQYF | TGTGCCAGCAGTTACCAGAGCGGGGGCTCCTACGAGCAGTACTTC
NA | TRBJ2-3 | TRBV19 | TRBD2 | CASKLAGVATTDTQYF | TGTGCCAGTAAACTAGCGGGGGTCGCTACCACAGATACGCAGTATTTT
NA | TRBJ1-5 | TRBV5-1 | TRBD1 | CASSTGTGGSNQPQHF | TGCGCCAGCAGCACCGGGACAGGGGGTAGCAATCAGCCCCAGCATTTT
once | TRBJ1-6 | TRBV5-6 | TRBD1 | CASSPIQDRGLGSPLHF | TGTGCCAGCAGCCCAATCCAGGACAGGGGTTTAGGTTCACCCCTCCACTTT
NA | TRBJ1-6 | TRBV7-2 | NA | CASSSGAGNTNSPLHF | TGTGCCAGCAGCTCTGGGGCAGGCAATACTAATTCACCCCTCCACTTT
NA | TRBJ1-2 | TRBV5-1 | TRBD1 | CASSHNNRTGRVAYGYTF | TGCGCCAGCAGTCATAACAACAGGACAGGGCGCGTTGCCTATGGCTACACCTTC
NA | TRBJ1-2 | TRBV21-1 | NA | CASSKAETGGDYGYTF | TGTGCCAGCAGCAAAGCCGAGACAGGGGGCGACTATGGCTACACCTTC
NA | TRBJ2-7 | TRBV5-5 | TRBD1 | CASSFGTAHFYEQYF | TGTGCCAGCAGCTTTGGGACAGCCCACTTCTACGAGCAGTACTTC
NA | TRBJ2-7 | TRBV27 | TRBD2 | CASSYRGRGDGYEQYF | TGTGCCAGCAGTTATCGGGGGCGGGGGGACGGCTACGAGCAGTACTTC
NA | TRBJ2-5 | TRBV11-3 | TRBD1 | CASSVGTGSQETQYF | TGTGCCAGCAGCGTAGGGACAGGGAGCCAAGAGACCCAGTACTTC
NA | TRBJ2-2 | TRBV27 | NA | CASRRDAGTFGAGELFF | NA
NA | TRBJ1-6 | TRBV5-1 | TRBD1 | CASSTGTANSPLHF | TGCGCCAGCAGCACCGGGACAGCCAATTCACCCCTCCACTTT
few | TRBJ1-3 | TRBV11-2 | NA | CASRSIRYSGNTIYF | TGTGCCAGCAGATCAATCAGATACTCTGGAAACACCATATATTTT
few | TRBJ1-5 | TRBV18 | TRBD1 | CASSLYGTGGDQPQHF | TGTGCCAGCTCCCTCTACGGGACAGGGGGCGATCAGCCCCAGCATTTT
NA | TRBJ2-7 | TRBV30 | TRBD2 | CAFSRLAGTYEQYF | TGTGCCTTCTCCAGACTAGCGGGGACCTACGAGCAGTACTTC
NA | TRBJ2-5 | TRBV7-6 | NA | CASSLGAGMYQETQYF | TGTGCCAGCAGCTTAGGGGCAGGGATGTACCAAGAGACCCAGTACTTC
NA | TRBJ2-3 | TRBV18 | TRBD2 | CASSLGTSGARDTQYF | TGTGCCAGCTCACTCGGGACTAGCGGAGCCCGGGATACGCAGTATTTT
NA | TRBJ1-5 | TRBV27 | NA | CASSPRYNQPQHF | TGTGCCAGCAGTCCCCGCTATAATCAGCCCCAGCATTTT
NA | TRBJ1-6 | TRBV2 | TRBD1 | CASRTGQGNSPLHF | TGTGCCAGCAGGACGGGACAGGGGAATTCACCCCTCCACTTT
NA | TRBJ2-7 | TRBV4-2 | TRBD1 | CASSQEGQGLYEQYF | TGTGCCAGCAGCCAAGAGGGACAGGGGTTGTACGAGCAGTACTTC
NA | TRBJ1-5 | TRBV19 | TRBD1 | CASILTGGNSNQPQHF | TGTGCCAGTATTCTCACAGGGGGAAATAGCAATCAGCCCCAGCATTTT
NA | TRBJ2-5 | TRBV5-5 | NA | CASREVGGQETQYF | TGTGCCAGCAGGGAGGTAGGAGGGCAAGAGACCCAGTACTTC
NA | TRBJ1-2 | TRBV29-1 | TRBD1 | CSADRVYGYTF | TGCAGCGCGGACAGGGTCTATGGCTACACCTTC
NA | TRBJ2-3 | TRBV3-1/TRBV3-2 | TRBD2 | CASSQDLAGTDTQYF | TGTGCCAGCAGCCAAGATCTAGCGGGCACAGATACGCAGTATTTT
NA | TRBJ2-2 | TRBV12-5 | TRBD2 | CASDPRGTNTGELFF | TGTGCTAGTGACCCGCGGGGGACGAACACCGGGGAGCTGTTTTTT